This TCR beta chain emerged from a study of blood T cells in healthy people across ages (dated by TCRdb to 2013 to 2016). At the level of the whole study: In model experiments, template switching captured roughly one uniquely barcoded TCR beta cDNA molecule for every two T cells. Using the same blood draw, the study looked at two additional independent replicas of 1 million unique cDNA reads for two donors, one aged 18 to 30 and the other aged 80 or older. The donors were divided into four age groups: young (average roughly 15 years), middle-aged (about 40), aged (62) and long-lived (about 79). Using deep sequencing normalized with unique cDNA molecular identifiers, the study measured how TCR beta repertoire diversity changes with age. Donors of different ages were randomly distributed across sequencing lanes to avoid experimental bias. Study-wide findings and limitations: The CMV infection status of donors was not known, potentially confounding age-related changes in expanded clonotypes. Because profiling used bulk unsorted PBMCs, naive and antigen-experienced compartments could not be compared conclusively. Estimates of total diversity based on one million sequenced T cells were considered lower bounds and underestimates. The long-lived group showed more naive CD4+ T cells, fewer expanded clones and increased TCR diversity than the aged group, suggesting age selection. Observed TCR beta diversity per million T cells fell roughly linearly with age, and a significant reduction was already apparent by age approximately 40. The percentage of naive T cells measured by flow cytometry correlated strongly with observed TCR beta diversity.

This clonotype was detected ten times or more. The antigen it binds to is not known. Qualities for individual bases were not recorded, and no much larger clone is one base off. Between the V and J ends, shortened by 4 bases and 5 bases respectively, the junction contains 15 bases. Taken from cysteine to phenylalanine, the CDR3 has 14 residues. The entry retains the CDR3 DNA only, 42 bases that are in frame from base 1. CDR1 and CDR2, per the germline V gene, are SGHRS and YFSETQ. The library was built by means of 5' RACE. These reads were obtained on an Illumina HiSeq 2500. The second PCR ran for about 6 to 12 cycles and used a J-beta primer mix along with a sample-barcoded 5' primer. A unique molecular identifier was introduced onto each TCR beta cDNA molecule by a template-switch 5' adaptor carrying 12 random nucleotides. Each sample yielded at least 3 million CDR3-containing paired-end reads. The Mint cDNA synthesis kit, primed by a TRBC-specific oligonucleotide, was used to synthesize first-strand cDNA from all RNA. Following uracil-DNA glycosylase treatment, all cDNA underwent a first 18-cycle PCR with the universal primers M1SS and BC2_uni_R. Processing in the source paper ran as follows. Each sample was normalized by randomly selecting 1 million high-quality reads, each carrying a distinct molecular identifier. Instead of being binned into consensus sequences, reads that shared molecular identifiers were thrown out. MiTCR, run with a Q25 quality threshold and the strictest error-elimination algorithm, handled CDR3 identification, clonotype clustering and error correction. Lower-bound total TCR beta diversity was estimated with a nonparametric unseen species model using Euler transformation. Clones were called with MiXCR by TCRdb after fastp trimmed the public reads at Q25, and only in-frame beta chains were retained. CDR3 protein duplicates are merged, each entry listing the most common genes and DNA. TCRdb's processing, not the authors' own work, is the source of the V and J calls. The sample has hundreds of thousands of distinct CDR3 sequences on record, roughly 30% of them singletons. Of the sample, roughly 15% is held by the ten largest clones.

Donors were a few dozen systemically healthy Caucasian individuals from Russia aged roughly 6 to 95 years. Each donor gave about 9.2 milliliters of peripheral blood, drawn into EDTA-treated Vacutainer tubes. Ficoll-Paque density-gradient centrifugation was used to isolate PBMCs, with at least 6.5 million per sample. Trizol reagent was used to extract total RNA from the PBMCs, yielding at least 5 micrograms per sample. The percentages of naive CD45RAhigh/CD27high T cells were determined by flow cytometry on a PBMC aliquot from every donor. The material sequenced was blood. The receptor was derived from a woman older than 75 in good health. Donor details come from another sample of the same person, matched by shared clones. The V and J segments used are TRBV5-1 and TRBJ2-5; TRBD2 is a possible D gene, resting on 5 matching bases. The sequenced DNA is TGCGCCAGCAGCGCAGACGGGATCAGTGAGACCCAGTACTTC. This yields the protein CASSADGISETQYF.